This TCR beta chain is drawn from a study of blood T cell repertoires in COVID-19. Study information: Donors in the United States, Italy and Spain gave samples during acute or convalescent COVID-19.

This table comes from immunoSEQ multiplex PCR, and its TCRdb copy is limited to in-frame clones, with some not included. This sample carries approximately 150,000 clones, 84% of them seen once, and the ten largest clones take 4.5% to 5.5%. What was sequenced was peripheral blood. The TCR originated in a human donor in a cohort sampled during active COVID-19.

The CDR3 protein is CASSSRWGGDGYTF. The CDR3 nucleotides read TGTGCCAGCAGTTCCCGGTGGGGGGGCGATGGCTACACCTTC. The chain joins TRBV6-5 to TRBJ1-2, with D possibly being TRBD1 (6 bases). This CDR3 contains 14 residues. Trimming stripped 4 bases from V and 6 bases from J, with 15 bases between. From germline, CDR1 is MNHEY and CDR2 SVGAGI.